The source of this T cell receptor (beta chain) is a study of blood T cell repertoires in COVID-19. On the study more broadly: The United States, Italy and Spain were the sources of the acute and convalescent COVID-19 samples. T cells, B-cell-depleted T cells, or PBMCs supplied cDNA or gDNA.

This clone was seen just once. In the authors' methods: Reference gene primer amplification gave nucleated cell count estimates. This table comes from immunoSEQ multiplex PCR, and its TCRdb copy is limited to in-frame clones, with some not included. The V and J calls and clone size were taken over from that table, and D and trimming were inferred from the DNA. The data contain a few hundred thousand clones, roughly four fifths of them singletons. The sequenced sample consisted of peripheral blood. The sequence was collected from a person in their 70s with COVID-19, enrolled during active disease.

This CDR3 reads CASSLERGVGQTQYF. The CDR3 region has the DNA TGCGCCAGCAGCTTGGAACGGGGAGTCGGACAGACCCAGTACTTC. The rearrangement joins TRBV5-1 to TRBJ2-5; D might be TRBD2 (5 bases). The ends were cut back, 0 bases at V and 6 bases at J, with 15 bases in the middle. Per the germline V gene, CDR1 is SGHRS and CDR2 is YFSETQ. The CDR3 runs to 15 residues.